These T cell receptor beta chains were read from a single sample in a study of beta chain features in type 1 diabetes. Using immunoSEQ multiplex PCR, the repertoire was profiled, and TCRdb retains in-frame clones only, with some absent. The sample shows under 400,000 clones, 10% to 15% of them seen only once. The sequenced sample was naive CD4+ T cells from blood. These receptors all stem from a man aged 18 to 35 in good health. The conserved cysteine and the conserved F or W are not part of the CDR3 here.

j_call: TRBJ1-2; v_call: TRBV7-9; cdr3_aa: ASSLESDYGYT
j_call: TRBJ1-2; v_call: TRBV7-2; cdr3_aa: ASSLAGRQTPSDGYT
j_call: TRBJ1-1; v_call: TRBV28; cdr3_aa: ASSLNQLHAF
j_call: TRBJ1-2; v_call: TRBV19; cdr3_aa: ASRPGQRYGYT
j_call: TRBJ2-1; v_call: TRBV7-9; cdr3_aa: ASSRRFQAIRGEQF
j_call: TRBJ1-2; v_call: TRBV5-1; cdr3_aa: ASSLDGDNYGYT
j_call: TRBJ2-7; v_call: TRBV4-2; cdr3_aa: ASSQALVREQY
j_call: TRBJ2-1; v_call: TRBV5-4; cdr3_aa: ASSPPDRYNEQF
j_call: TRBJ2-3; v_call: TRBV11-2; cdr3_aa: ASSLDGGAMDDTQY
j_call: TRBJ1-2; v_call: TRBV30; cdr3_aa: AWTTTGGAGGYT
j_call: TRBJ2-4; v_call: TRBV6-5; cdr3_aa: ASSKQGAGRNIQY
j_call: TRBJ1-4; v_call: TRBV19; cdr3_aa: ASSTRQGGEKLF
j_call: TRBJ2-3; v_call: TRBV7-2; cdr3_aa: ASSLEAGQGISDTQY
j_call: TRBJ2-7; v_call: TRBV2; cdr3_aa: ASSRGLVFYEQY
j_call: TRBJ1-5; v_call: TRBV6-6; cdr3_aa: ASTPFSNQPQH
j_call: TRBJ2-7; v_call: TRBV30; cdr3_aa: AWGPGGLSYEQY
j_call: TRBJ2-2; v_call: TRBV2; cdr3_aa: ASSLTFTGELF
j_call: TRBJ1-5; v_call: TRBV28; cdr3_aa: ATSSNQPQH
j_call: TRBJ2-1; v_call: TRBV28; cdr3_aa: ATSGGGGNEQF
j_call: TRBJ1-2; v_call: TRBV5-4; cdr3_aa: ASSLVAGTAYGYT
j_call: TRBJ1-2; v_call: TRBV6-5; cdr3_aa: ASSSNRVGYT
j_call: TRBJ1-5; v_call: TRBV4-1; cdr3_aa: ASSQDGNLWAYQH
j_call: TRBJ2-1; v_call: TRBV11-3; cdr3_aa: ASSLGGRRYNEQF